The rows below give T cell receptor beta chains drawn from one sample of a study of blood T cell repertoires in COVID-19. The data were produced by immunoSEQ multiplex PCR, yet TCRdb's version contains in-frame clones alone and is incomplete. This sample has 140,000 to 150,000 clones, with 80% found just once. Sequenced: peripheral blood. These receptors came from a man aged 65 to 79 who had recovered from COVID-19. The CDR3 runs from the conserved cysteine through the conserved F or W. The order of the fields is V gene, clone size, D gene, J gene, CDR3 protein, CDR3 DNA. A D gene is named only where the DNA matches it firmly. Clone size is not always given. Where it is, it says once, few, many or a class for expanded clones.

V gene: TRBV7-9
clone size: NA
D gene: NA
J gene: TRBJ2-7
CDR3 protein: CASSLAGEYYEQYF
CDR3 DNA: TGTGCCAGCAGCTTAGCGGGAGAATACTACGAGCAGTACTTC

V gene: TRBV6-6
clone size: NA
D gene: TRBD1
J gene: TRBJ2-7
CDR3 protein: CASSYSPGTGDYEQYF
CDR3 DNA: TGTGCCAGCAGTTACTCCCCCGGGACAGGGGATTACGAGCAGTACTTC

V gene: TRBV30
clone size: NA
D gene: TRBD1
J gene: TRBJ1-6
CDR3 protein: CAWSVRDRGNSPLHF
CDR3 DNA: TGTGCCTGGAGTGTTCGTGACAGGGGTAATTCACCCCTCCACTTT

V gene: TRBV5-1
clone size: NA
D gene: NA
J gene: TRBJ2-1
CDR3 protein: CASSRERTANNEQFF
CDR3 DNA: TGCGCCAGCAGCCGCGAACGGACAGCGAACAATGAGCAGTTCTTC

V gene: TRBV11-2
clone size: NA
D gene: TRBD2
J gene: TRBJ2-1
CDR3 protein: CASSPPRLAAAGWQFF
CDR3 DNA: TGTGCCAGCAGCCCCCCCAGACTAGCGGCCGCAGGATGGCAGTTCTTC

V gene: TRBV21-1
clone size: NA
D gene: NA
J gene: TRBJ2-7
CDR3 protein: CASSRCPLRADEGAYEQYF
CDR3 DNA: TGTGCCAGCAGCAGGTGCCCCCTCCGGGCCGACGAGGGTGCATACGAGCAGTACTTC

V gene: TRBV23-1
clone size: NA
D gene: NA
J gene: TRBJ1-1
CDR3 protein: CASSKTGVNTEAFF
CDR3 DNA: TGCGCCAGCAGTAAAACGGGAGTGAACACTGAAGCTTTCTTT

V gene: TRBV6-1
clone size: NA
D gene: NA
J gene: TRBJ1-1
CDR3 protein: CASSEVIQLNTEAFF
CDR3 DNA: TGTGCCAGCAGTGAAGTGATACAGCTGAACACTGAAGCTTTCTTT

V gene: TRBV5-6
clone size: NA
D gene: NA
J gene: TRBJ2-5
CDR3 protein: CASRSDIMVETQYF
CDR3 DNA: TGTGCCAGCAGGTCGGACATCATGGTGGAGACCCAGTACTTC

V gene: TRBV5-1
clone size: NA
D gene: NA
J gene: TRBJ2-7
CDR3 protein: CASSLQTGNMNEQYF
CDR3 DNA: TGCGCCAGCAGCTTGCAAACAGGGAATATGAACGAGCAGTACTTC

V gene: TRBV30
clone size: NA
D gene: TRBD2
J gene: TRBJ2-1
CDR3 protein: CAWKKEPAGIPNEQFF
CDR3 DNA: TGTGCCTGGAAGAAAGAGCCAGCGGGGATTCCGAATGAGCAGTTCTTC

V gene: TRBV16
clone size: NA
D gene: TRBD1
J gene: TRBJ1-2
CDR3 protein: CASSQDKQGVKGYTF
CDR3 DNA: TGTGCCAGCAGCCAAGACAAACAGGGGGTGAAGGGCTACACCTTC

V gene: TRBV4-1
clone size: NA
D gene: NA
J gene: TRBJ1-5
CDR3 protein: CASSPRQEDQPQHF
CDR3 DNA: TGCGCCAGCAGCCCCCGACAGGAAGATCAGCCCCAGCATTTT

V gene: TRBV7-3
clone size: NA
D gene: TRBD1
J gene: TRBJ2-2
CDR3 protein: CASSWTGETGELFF
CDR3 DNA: TGTGCCAGCAGCTGGACAGGGGAAACCGGGGAGCTGTTTTTT

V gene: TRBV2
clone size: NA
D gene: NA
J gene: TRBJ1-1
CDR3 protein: CASSDFLNTEAFF
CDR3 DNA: TGTGCCAGCAGCGACTTCCTTAACACTGAAGCTTTCTTT

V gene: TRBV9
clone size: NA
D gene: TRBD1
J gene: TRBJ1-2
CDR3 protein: CASSETGDNGYTF
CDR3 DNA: TGTGCCAGCAGCGAGACAGGGGATAATGGCTACACCTTC

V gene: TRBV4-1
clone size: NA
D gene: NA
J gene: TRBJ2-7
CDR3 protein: CASSQTGFPSYEQYF
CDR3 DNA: TGCGCCAGCAGCCAAACCGGGTTTCCCTCCTACGAGCAGTACTTC

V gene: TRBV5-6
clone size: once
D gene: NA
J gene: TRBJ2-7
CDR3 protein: CASSFNGHRAYEQYF
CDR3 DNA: TGTGCCAGCAGCTTTAATGGACACCGCGCCTACGAGCAGTACTTC

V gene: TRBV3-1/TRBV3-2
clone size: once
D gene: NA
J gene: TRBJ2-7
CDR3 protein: CASSLSYEQYF
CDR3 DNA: TGTGCCAGCAGCCTCAGCTACGAGCAGTACTTC

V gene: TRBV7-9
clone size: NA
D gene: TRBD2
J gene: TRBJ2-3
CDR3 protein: CASSLGAGLAADTQYF
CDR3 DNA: TGTGCCAGCAGCTTAGGGGCGGGACTAGCGGCAGATACGCAGTATTTT

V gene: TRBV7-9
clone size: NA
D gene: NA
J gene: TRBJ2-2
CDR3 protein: CASSLRTGVLRELFF
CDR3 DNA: TGTGCCAGCAGCTTAAGGACTGGAGTTCTCCGGGAGCTGTTTTTT

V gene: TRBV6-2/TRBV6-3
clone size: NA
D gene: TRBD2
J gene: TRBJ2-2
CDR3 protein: CASSFAGGGTGELFF
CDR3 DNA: TGTGCCAGCAGTTTTGCGGGAGGGGGCACCGGGGAGCTGTTTTTT

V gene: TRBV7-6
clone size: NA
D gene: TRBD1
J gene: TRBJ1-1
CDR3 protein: CASSLQGGEKAFF
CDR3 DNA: TGTGCCAGCAGCTTGCAGGGGGGTGAGAAAGCTTTCTTT

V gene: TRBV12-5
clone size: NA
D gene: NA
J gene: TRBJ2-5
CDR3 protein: CASGLDYSGIRDPLETQYF
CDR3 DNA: TGTGCTAGTGGTTTGGACTATAGCGGAATCCGGGACCCCTTAGAGACCCAGTACTTC

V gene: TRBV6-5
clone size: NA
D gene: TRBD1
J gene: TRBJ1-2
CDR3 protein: CASSTPDRAGDGYTF
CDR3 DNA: TGTGCCAGCAGTACACCGGACAGGGCTGGAGATGGCTACACCTTC

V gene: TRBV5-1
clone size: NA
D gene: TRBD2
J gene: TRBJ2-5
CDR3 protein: CASSTMGTSGETQYF
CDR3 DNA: TGCGCCAGCAGTACGATGGGGACTAGCGGGGAGACCCAGTACTTC

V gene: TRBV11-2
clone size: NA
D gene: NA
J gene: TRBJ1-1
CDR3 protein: CASSRAGGGSTEAFF
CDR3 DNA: TGTGCCAGCAGTCGGGCGGGAGGGGGGAGCACTGAAGCTTTCTTT

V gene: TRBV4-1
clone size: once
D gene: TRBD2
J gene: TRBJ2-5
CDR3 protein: CASSQGSGFGTSGRTQYF
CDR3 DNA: TGCGCCAGCAGCCAAGGTTCGGGTTTCGGGACTAGCGGGAGGACCCAGTACTTC

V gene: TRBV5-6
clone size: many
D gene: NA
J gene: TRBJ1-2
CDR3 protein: CASSLDSSQGGVGGYTF
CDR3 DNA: TGTGCCAGCAGCTTAGACTCCTCCCAGGGTGGGGTTGGAGGCTACACCTTC

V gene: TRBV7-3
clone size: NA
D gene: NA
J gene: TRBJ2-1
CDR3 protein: CASSLSSTHNEQFF
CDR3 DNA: TGTGCCAGCAGCTTAAGTTCCACACACAATGAGCAGTTCTTC

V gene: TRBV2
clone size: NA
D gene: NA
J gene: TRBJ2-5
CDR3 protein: CASSPTRGAWIQETQYF
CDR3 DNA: TGTGCCAGCAGTCCCACCCGGGGGGCTTGGATCCAAGAGACCCAGTACTTC

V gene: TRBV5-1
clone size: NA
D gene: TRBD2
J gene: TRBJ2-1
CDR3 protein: CASSSIAGPSYNEQFF
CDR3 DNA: TGCGCCAGCAGCAGCATAGCGGGCCCTTCTTACAATGAGCAGTTCTTC

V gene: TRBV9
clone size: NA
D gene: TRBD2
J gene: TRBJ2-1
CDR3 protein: CASSGGREGNEQFF
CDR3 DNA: TGTGCCAGCAGCGGTGGGCGGGAGGGTAATGAGCAGTTCTTC

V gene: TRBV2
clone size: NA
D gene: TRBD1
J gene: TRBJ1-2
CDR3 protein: CASSMTGGVYGYTF
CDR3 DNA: TGTGCCAGCAGTATGACAGGGGGCGTCTATGGCTACACCTTC

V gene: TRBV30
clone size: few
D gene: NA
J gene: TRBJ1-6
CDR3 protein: CAWSAGNSPLHF
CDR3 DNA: TGTGCCTGGAGCGCAGGGAATTCACCCCTCCACTTT

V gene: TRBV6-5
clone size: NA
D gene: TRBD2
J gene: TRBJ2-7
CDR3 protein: CASSYGGSPEEQYF
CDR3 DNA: TGTGCCAGCAGTTACGGCGGGAGTCCTGAGGAGCAGTACTTC

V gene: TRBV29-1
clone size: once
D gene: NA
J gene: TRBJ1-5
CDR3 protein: CSVRTEQYQPQHF
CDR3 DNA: TGCAGCGTTCGCACAGAACAATATCAGCCCCAGCATTTT